The 13 T cell receptor beta chains presented below share a single source sample, sequenced in a study of OX40 agonist ivuxolimab in advanced cancers. The method was immunoSEQ multiplex PCR; TCRdb's version includes in-frame clones alone and lacks a portion of them. The table has fewer than 45,000 clones, around nine tenths seen once. Sequenced here: CD4+ or CD8+ T cells sorted from blood, sampled in a trial of the OX40 agonist ivuxolimab. The receptors were sampled from an adult with an advanced solid tumor such as melanoma, head and neck, liver or kidney cancer.

The rearrangement links TRBV18 to TRBJ1-1, with 7 bases identical to TRBD1. This CDR3 spans 14 amino acids. Germline lookup yields CDR1 KGHSH and CDR2 LQKENI. V lost 3 bases to trimming and J lost 10 bases; unmatched junction nucleotides: 11. The CDR3 loop is CASSPPTGTSVAFF. CDR3 bases: TGTGCCAGCTCACCCCCGACAGGGACTAGCGTAGCTTTCTTT. Together with reference TRBV18 and TRBJ1-1, the CDR3 gives the full variable domain: NAGVMQNPRHLVRRRGQEARLRCSPMKGHSHVYWYRQLPEEGLKFMVYLQKENIIDESGMPKERFSAEFPKEGPSILRIQQVVRGDSAAYFCASSPPTGTSVAFFGQGTRLTVV.

The V gene is TRBV28, the J gene TRBJ1-2; TRBD1 aligns across 9 bases. Germline CDR1 is MDHEN and CDR2 is SYDVKM. The CDR3 extends over 14 amino acids. V was pared by 4 bases and J by 5 bases, with 5 bases of the junction left unmatched. The CDR3 protein is CASSSPGTGYGYTF. DNA for the CDR3: TGTGCCAGCAGTTCCCCCGGGACAGGGTATGGCTACACCTTC.

CDR3 protein: CASSQEGTGSTEAFF. CDR3 nucleotides: TGTGCCAGCAGCCAAGAGGGGACAGGGAGCACTGAAGCTTTCTTT. This sequence joins TRBV4-2 and TRBJ1-1; 9 nucleotides agree with TRBD1. Germline V gene lookup returns CDR1 LGHNA and CDR2 YNFKEQ. The CDR3 totals 15 residues. The trim removed 0 bases at V and 4 bases at J, leaving 3 bases unmatched.

The rearrangement uses TRBV6-1 and TRBJ1-4; weak D call: TRBD1 (5 bases). Per germline, CDR1 MNHNS and CDR2 SASEGT. This CDR3 contains 13 residues. V was clipped by 6 bases and J by 8 bases, with 13 bases between them. Written as DNA, the CDR3 is TGTGCCAGCAGGCAGGGAGGTGCGGAAAAACTGTTTTTT. The encoded protein is CASRQGGAEKLFF.

V usage is TRBV10-3 and J usage is TRBJ2-7; D not certain. This CDR3 has 13 amino acids. The germline CDR1 and CDR2 sequences are ENHRY and SYGVKD. Trimming took 0 bases from V and 7 from J, leaving 10 bases between them. The CDR3 loop is CAISESNVKEQYF. CDR3 bases: TGTGCCATCAGTGAGTCGAATGTGAAAGAGCAGTACTTC.

The genes are TRBV5-1 and TRBJ1-1; perhaps TRBD1 as D (6 bases). Germline CDR1 is SGHRS and CDR2 is YFSETQ. The V and J ends lost 7 bases and 3 bases respectively, with 22 bases between them. The CDR3 has 16 residues. The CDR3 DNA reads as TGCGCCAGCGCCATCCGCCAGGGGTTCAAGGACACTGAAGCTTTCTTT. It is translated as CASAIRQGFKDTEAFF.

This sequence joins TRBV14 and TRBJ1-4; D unresolved. Germline loops: CDR1 SGHDN, CDR2 FVKESK. Deletions cut 5 bases from V and 10 bases from J, with 20 bases between. This CDR3 spans 15 amino acids. CDR3 coding DNA: TGTGCCAGCAGCGCAGAGGACGGCTCTTGGGGAAAACTGTTTTTT. As protein: CASSAEDGSWGKLFF.

This clone was recorded many times. This chain joins TRBV2 and TRBJ1-5; the match to TRBD1 covers 7 bases. This CDR3 region has 14 residues. Trimming cost V 7 bases and J 2 bases; bases outside gene matches: 5. The germline V gene has CDR1 SNHLY and CDR2 FYNNEI. CDR3 protein: CASTRQGRNQPQHF. As DNA, the CDR3 is TGTGCCAGCACCCGACAGGGTCGCAATCAGCCCCAGCATTTT.

The chain has TRBV7-6 and TRBJ1-6, with D hard to call. Germline CDR1 and CDR2: SGHVS and FNYEAQ. This CDR3 is 16 amino acids long. Trimming pared 2 bases from V and 0 bases from J, leaving 8 bases between. The CDR3 protein is CASSLRTSSYNSPLHF. CDR3 DNA sequence: TGTGCCAGCAGCTTACGAACGAGCTCCTATAATTCACCCCTCCACTTT.

This clone is medium-sized within its sample. CDR3 in amino acids: CASSASGGTDTQYF. The CDR3, as DNA: TGTGCCAGCAGTGCCAGCGGGGGAACAGATACGCAGTATTTT. The rearrangement joins TRBV6-4 to TRBJ2-3; 8 bases are a match to TRBD2. Germline values: CDR1 MRHNA, CDR2 SNTAGT. V shed 4 bases, J shed 3 bases, and the junction held 3 bases outside the gene matches. The CDR3 consists of 14 residues.

This clone has more than one count but fewer than ten. This chain connects TRBV7-9 to TRBJ1-2; D ambiguous. Germline V CDR1 and CDR2: SEHNR, FQNEAQ (reference sequence). The CDR3 length is 11 residues. Trimming took off 5 bases at V and 8 bases at J, with 9 bases between the two ends. The CDR3, as DNA: TGTGCCAGCAGCCGGGCAGTCGGCTACACCTTC. Translation: CASSRAVGYTF.

The J gene is TRBJ1-6, the V gene TRBV6-1; tentatively, D is TRBD1 (6 bases). The CDR3 consists of 12 residues. Germline lookup yields CDR1 MNHNS and CDR2 SASEGT. The V and J ends lost 8 bases and 5 bases respectively, with 7 bases between them. CDR3 sequence reads: CASRDNNSPLHF. The CDR3 region has the DNA TGTGCCAGCCGGGACAATAATTCACCCCTCCACTTT.

This chain connects TRBV5-4 to TRBJ2-1; 7 bases map to TRBD2. The CDR3 covers 15 residues. CDR1 and CDR2 (germline): SGHNT, YYREEE (reference sequence). After removal of 9 bases from V and 2 bases from J, the junction contained 11 bases not matched to a gene. The CDR3 spells CATTGGRETYNEQFF. The CDR3 DNA reads as TGTGCCACCACCGGCGGGAGAGAAACCTACAATGAGCAGTTCTTC.